These 10 T cell receptor beta chains were all obtained from the same sample, sequenced in a study of tissue T cells after allogeneic stem cell transplantation (dated by TCRdb to between 2020 and 2023). Library preparation employed the immunoSEQ multiplex PCR assay. TCRdb retrieved this table from immuneACCESS and kept in-frame rearrangements only. Not all clones are present; in checked studies, unresolved V genes account for under half, and no reason is known for the remainder. The sample table contains around 3,800 clones; only one count was recorded for around half of them. The ten most abundant clones make up 20% to 25% of the sample. The sample's time point label, in plain terms: mouse harvest day 14 after allogeneic transplant. Each mouse graft consisted of 10^7 T-cell-depleted bone marrow cells plus 10^6 splenic CD5+ T cells and was given by tail vein injection. Specimen: gut tissue. These receptors all come from a female BALB/c mouse given C57BL/6 T cells with graft-versus-host disease after an allogeneic hematopoietic cell transplant.

Concerning this clone itself: Gene names are mouse gene names. The read comes to an end 1 residue before the CDR3 does, leaving the germline J gene to fill in the end. This sequence joins TRBV3 and TRBJ1-1; D is perhaps TRBD1 (6 bases). V lost 3 bases and J 0 bases, leaving 8 bases between the germline ends. CDR3 length: 14 residues. Germline CDR1 SNHLY, CDR2 FYNGKV (reference sequence). This CDR3 reads CASSLGQANTEVFF. CDR3 DNA, as far as it was read: TGTGCCAGCAGCTTGGGACAAGCAAACACAGAAGTCTTC.

This clone was recorded a few times. Mouse gene names and germline throughout. The read is 1 residue too short to cover the CDR3 end, so that end is filled in from the germline J gene. V gene TRBV3 combines with J gene TRBJ2-7; D remains unclear. The CDR3 is 12 amino acids. Germline CDR1 and CDR2: SNHLY and FYNGKV (reference sequence). With 1 base removed from V and 4 bases from J, the gap between germline ends came to 5 bases. Here the CDR3 reads CASSLENYEQYF. The sequenced CDR3 bases are TGTGCCAGCAGCTTAGAGAATTATGAACAGTAC.

This clone is large within its sample. Gene labels here are mouse ones. The read terminates 1 residue ahead of where the CDR3 ends, so the germline J gene completes it. The chain couples TRBV16 to TRBJ2-3; a weak D match, TRBD2 (6 bases). Germline-derived CDR1 and CDR2 are SGHSA and FRNQAP. The CDR3 loop spans 17 amino acids. Trimming took off 0 bases at V and 0 bases at J, with 13 bases between the two ends. The CDR3 loop is CASSLDLSGVSAETLYF. CDR3 DNA, as far as it was read: TGTGCAAGCAGCTTAGATCTCTCTGGGGTTAGTGCAGAAACGCTGTAT. The full variable domain, in which reference TRBV16 and TRBJ2-3 provide the parts outside the CDR3, is NAGVIQTPRHKVTGKGQEATLWCEPISGHSAVFWYRQTIVQGLEFLTYFRNQAPIDDSGMPKERFSAQMPNQSHSTLKIQSTQPQDSAVYLCASSLDLSGVSAETLYFGSGTRLTVL.

Comment on this clone: Gene names follow the mouse nomenclature. The CDR3 extends 1 residue past the end of the read, so its final part is completed from the germline J gene. This rearrangement joins TRBV1 to TRBJ1-1; TRBD1 matches 10 bases. In germline, CDR1 is NSQYPW, CDR2 LRSPGD (reference sequence). CDR3 size: 15 residues. The V segment lost 4 bases and the J segment 1 base; nucleotides outside the gene matches: 3. The CDR3 is CTCSGTGGRNTEVFF. Partial CDR3 DNA: TGCACCTGCAGTGGGACAGGGGGGAGGAACACAGAAGTCTTC. The whole variable domain, remainder taken from reference TRBV1 and TRBJ1-1, is VTLLEQNPRWRLVPRGQAVNLRCILKNSQYPWMSWYQQDLQKQLQWLFTLRSPGDKEVKSLPGADYLATRVTDTELRLQVANMSQGRTLYCTCSGTGGRNTEVFFGKGTRLTVV.

As regards this clone: Mouse gene names and germline throughout. The part of the CDR3 DNA that was read is TGTGCCAGCAGTGATGGGGGGGCGCGAGACACCCAGTAC. Translating gives CASSDGGARDTQY. The whole CDR3 protein reads CASSDGGARDTQYF. The J gene is TRBJ2-5, the V gene TRBV13-3; D possibly corresponds to TRBD2 (7 bases). The sequence runs out 1 residue before the end of the CDR3; the remainder is reconstructed from the germline J gene. V was pared by 0 bases and J by 5 bases, with 10 bases between. The CDR3 has 14 amino acids. From germline, CDR1 is NNHDY and CDR2 SYVADS.

A remark on this clone: Gene names follow the mouse nomenclature. The read halts 1 residue ahead of the CDR3 end, with the missing end drawn from the germline J gene. This rearrangement joins TRBV26 to TRBJ2-2, with D possibly TRBD1 on 8 matching bases. CDR3 length: 15 amino acids. V shed 2 bases and J shed 3 bases, with 10 bases lying between them. Germline V CDR1 and CDR2: KGHPV, FQNQEV (reference sequence). The CDR3 loop is CASSLTGGDTGQLYF. CDR3 DNA, as far as it was read: TGTGCCAGCAGTCTGACAGGGGGGGACACCGGGCAGCTCTAC. The full variable domain, with the rest looked up from reference TRBV26 and TRBJ2-2, is NSKVIQTPRYLVKGQGQKAKMRCIPEKGHPVVFWYQQNKNNEFKFLINFQNQEVLQQIDMTEKRFSAECPSNSPCSLEIQSSEAGDSALYLCASSLTGGDTGQLYFGEGSKLTVL.

Sample share makes this clone medium-sized. Gene names are mouse gene names. The sequence runs out 1 residue before the end of the CDR3; the remainder is reconstructed from the germline J gene. This chain links TRBV12-2 with TRBJ2-5; 7 bases fit TRBD1. Germline CDR1 and CDR2: SGHLS and HYDKME. V was clipped by 0 bases and J by 4 bases; unmatched bases: 0. This CDR3 region has 13 residues. CDR3 sequence: CASSLGTEDTQYF. The DNA read from the CDR3 is TGTGCCAGCTCTCTCGGGACAGAAGACACCCAGTAC.

This clone was seen only a few times. Gene names denote mouse genes. The read ends 1 residue shy of where the CDR3 ends; the end is completed using the germline J gene. The rearrangement uses TRBV4 and TRBJ2-1, with unresolved D. CDR1 and CDR2 from the germline V gene are LGHDT and YNNKQL (reference sequence). This CDR3 region has 13 residues. V was pared by 5 bases and J by 1 base, with 6 bases between. The DNA read from the CDR3 is TGTGCCAGCAGCCCCGGGAACTATGCTGAGCAGTTC. This sequence encodes CASSPGNYAEQF. In full, the CDR3 reads CASSPGNYAEQFF.

Judged by abundance, this clone is hyperexpanded. Gene names follow the mouse nomenclature. Read sequence stops 1 residue before the CDR3 end, and the germline J gene provides the missing end. The same CDR3 also results from other DNA sequences found in this sample. This chain joins TRBV20 and TRBJ2-5, with 12 bases that match TRBD2. V shed 1 base, J shed 6 bases, and the junction held 2 bases outside the gene matches. The CDR3 extends over 14 amino acids. In germline, CDR1 is GFQATS, CDR2 STVNSAI. Partial CDR3 DNA: TGTGGTGCTAGGGGGGACTGGGGGGCGGACACCCAGTAC. This gives the protein CGARGDWGADTQY. The full CDR3 protein reads CGARGDWGADTQYF.

Comment on this clone: Gene names denote mouse genes. Read coverage stops 1 residue before the CDR3 terminus; the germline J gene supplies the remainder. The chain employs TRBV3 and TRBJ1-3, with D perhaps matching TRBD1 (5 bases). V lost 3 bases, J lost 3 bases, and 9 bases lay in between. From germline, CDR1 is SNHLY and CDR2 FYNGKV (reference sequence). CDR3 length: 14 amino acids. The part of the CDR3 DNA that was read is TGTGCCAGCAGCTTCCACGGGGGTGGAAATACGCTCTAT. Amino acid sequence: CASSFHGGGNTLY. The whole CDR3 sequence is CASSFHGGGNTLYF. The full variable domain, in which reference TRBV3 and TRBJ1-3 provide the parts outside the CDR3, is GPKVLQIPSHQIIDMGQMVTLNCDPVSNHLYFYWYKQILGQQMEFLVNFYNGKVMEKSKLFKDQFSVERPDGSYFTLKIQPTALEDSAVYFCASSFHGGGNTLYFGEGSRLIVV.